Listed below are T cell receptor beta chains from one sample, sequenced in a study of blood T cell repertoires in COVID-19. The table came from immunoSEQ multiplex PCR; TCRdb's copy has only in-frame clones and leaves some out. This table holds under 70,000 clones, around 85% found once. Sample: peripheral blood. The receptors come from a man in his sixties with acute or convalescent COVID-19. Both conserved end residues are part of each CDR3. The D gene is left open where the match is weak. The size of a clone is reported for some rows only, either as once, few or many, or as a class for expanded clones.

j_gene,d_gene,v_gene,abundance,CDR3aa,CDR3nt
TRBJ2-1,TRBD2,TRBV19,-,CASRNSGRGNEQFF,TGTGCCAGTCGGAATAGCGGGAGAGGGAATGAGCAGTTCTTC
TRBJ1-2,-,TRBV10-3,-,CAIRRQGMVENYGYTF,TGTGCCATCAGGCGGCAGGGTATGGTGGAAAACTATGGCTACACCTTC
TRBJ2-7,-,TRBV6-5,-,CASSYSSGLSYEQYF,TGTGCCAGCAGTTACTCCAGCGGGCTATCCTACGAGCAGTACTTC
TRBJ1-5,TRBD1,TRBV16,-,CASSRGQGQPQHF,TGTGCCAGCAGCCGTGGACAGGGCCAGCCCCAGCATTTT
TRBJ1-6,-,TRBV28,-,CASRHGSSYNSPLHF,TGTGCCAGCCGCCACGGGAGCTCCTATAATTCACCCCTCCACTTT
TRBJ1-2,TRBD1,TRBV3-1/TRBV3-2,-,CASRETGLGYGYTF,TGTGCCAGCAGAGAGACAGGGCTGGGGTATGGCTACACCTTC
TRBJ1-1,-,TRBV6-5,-,CASSYSSAGINTEAFF,TGTGCCAGCAGTTACTCGTCGGCGGGTATTAACACTGAAGCTTTCTTT
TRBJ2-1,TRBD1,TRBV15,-,CATSSASRGPEFF,TGTGCCACCAGCAGTGCGTCTAGGGGGCCGGAGTTCTTC
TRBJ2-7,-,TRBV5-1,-,CASSSTMTGVSYEQYF,TGCGCCAGCAGCTCTACTATGACAGGCGTCTCCTACGAGCAGTACTTC
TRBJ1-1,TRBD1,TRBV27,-,CASSLLQPGQGTDTEAFF,TGTGCCAGCAGTTTACTCCAACCGGGACAGGGTACAGACACTGAAGCTTTCTTT
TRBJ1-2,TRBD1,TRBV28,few,CATLTPGQNTF,TGTGCCACACTTACACCGGGACAGAACACCTTC
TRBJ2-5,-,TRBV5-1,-,CASSFGETQYF,TGCGCCAGCAGCTTCGGAGAGACCCAGTACTTC
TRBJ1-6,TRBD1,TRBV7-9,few,CASNLLTGQGGSPLHF,TGTGCCAGCAACCTATTGACCGGACAGGGCGGTTCACCCCTCCACTTT
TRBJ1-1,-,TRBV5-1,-,CASFPGENTEAFF,TGCGCCAGCTTTCCGGGGGAAAACACTGAAGCTTTCTTT
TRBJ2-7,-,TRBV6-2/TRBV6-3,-,CASSPDSSPSYEQYF,TGTGCCAGCAGCCCGGACAGCTCCCCCTCCTACGAGCAGTACTTC
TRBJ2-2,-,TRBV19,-,CASKPGFLGGELFF,TGTGCCAGTAAACCGGGGTTTCTTGGCGGGGAGCTGTTTTTT
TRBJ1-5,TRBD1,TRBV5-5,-,CASSKTGLGQPQHF,TGTGCCAGCAGCAAGACAGGGCTTGGGCAGCCCCAGCATTTT
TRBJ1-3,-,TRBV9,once,CASSVEDWSGNTIYF,TGTGCCAGCAGCGTAGAGGACTGGTCTGGAAACACCATATATTTT
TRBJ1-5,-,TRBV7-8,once,CASSLARSGNQPQHF,TGTGCCAGCAGCTTAGCCCGGTCCGGCAATCAGCCCCAGCATTTT
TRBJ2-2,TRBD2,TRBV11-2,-,CASSLTSGSTGELFF,TGTGCCAGCAGCTTAACTAGCGGGAGTACCGGGGAGCTGTTTTTT
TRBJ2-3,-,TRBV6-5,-,CASIPRASTDTQYF,TGTGCCAGCATTCCCAGGGCTAGCACAGATACGCAGTATTTT
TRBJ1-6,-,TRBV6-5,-,CASTEKLGSPLHF,TGTGCCAGCACCGAAAAGCTTGGTTCACCCCTCCACTTT
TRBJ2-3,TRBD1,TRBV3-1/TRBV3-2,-,CASSADRVRTDTQYF,TGTGCCAGCAGCGCCGACAGGGTCCGCACAGATACGCAGTATTTT
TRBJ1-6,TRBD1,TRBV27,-,CASSPGDRDRVNSPLHF,TGTGCCAGCAGTCCCGGGGACCGGGACAGGGTAAATTCACCCCTCCACTTT
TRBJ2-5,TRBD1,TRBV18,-,CASSPIQGAYQETQYF,TGTGCCAGCTCACCGATACAGGGGGCTTACCAAGAGACCCAGTACTTC
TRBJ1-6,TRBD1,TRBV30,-,CAWSVLDREASPLHF,TGTGCCTGGAGTGTACTTGACAGGGAAGCTTCACCCCTCCACTTT
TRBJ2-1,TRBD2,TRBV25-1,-,CASSDGTSGGVYNEQFF,TGTGCCAGCAGTGACGGGACTAGCGGGGGAGTATACAATGAGCAGTTCTTC
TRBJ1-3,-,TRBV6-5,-,CASSYSTRGAGNTIYF,TGTGCCAGCAGTTACTCGACCCGGGGGGCTGGAAACACCATATATTTT